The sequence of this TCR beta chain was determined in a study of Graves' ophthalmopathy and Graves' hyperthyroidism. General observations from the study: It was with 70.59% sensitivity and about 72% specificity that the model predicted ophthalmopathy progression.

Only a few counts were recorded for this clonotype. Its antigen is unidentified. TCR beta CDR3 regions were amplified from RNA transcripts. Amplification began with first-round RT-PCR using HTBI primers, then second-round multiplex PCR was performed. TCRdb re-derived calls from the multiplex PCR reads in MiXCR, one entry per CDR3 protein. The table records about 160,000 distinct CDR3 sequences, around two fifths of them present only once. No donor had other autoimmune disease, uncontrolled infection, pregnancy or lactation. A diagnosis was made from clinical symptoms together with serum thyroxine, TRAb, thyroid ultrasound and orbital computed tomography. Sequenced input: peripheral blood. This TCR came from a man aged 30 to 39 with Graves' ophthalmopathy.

Here the CDR3 reads CSATGAGPAFF. The CDR3 bases are TGCAGTGCCACCGGAGCAGGTCCAGCTTTCTTT. The gene calls are TRBV20-1 and TRBJ1-1; no reliable D call. There are 11 residues in the CDR3. Germline assignment: CDR1 DFQATT and CDR2 SNEGSKA (reference sequence). The V and J ends lost 6 bases and 10 bases respectively, with 15 bases between them.